One TCR beta chain is described in this entry. Its antigen is unidentified. Germline V CDR1 and CDR2: DFQATT, SNEGSKA (reference sequence). V was pared by 8 bases and J by 6 bases, with 14 bases of the junction left unmatched. The CDR3 runs 15 residues. The data originate from a study of T-cell reconstitution after alpha-beta-depleted transplantation in children. Study-level findings and limits: Alpha-beta T cells present about two months after transplant were reported to originate from several hundred expanded graft clones.

The authors prepared the TCRbeta library with unique molecular identifiers. TCRdb fed the PCR reads into MiXCR, producing one record per CDR3 protein. The sample yields about 980,000 distinct CDR3 sequences, around 30% seen once. The rearrangement joins TRBV20-1 to TRBJ2-1, with TRBD2 identical over 9 bases. The receptor's source is a boy less than two years old who had a stem cell transplant for SCID, so the T cells may come from the graft donor. This material consisted of PBMCs, mostly from graft donor cells, taken 360 days after TCRalphabeta/CD19-depleted stem cell transplant. The CDR3 reads CSTNVGAGGFNEQFF. The CDR3 nucleotides read TGCAGTACGAATGTCGGAGCGGGGGGTTTCAATGAGCAGTTCTTC.